Sequencing of this T cell receptor beta chain was carried out in a study of shared T cell receptors in the human thymus. The table came from immunoSEQ multiplex PCR; TCRdb's copy has only in-frame clones and leaves some out. Altogether about 610,000 clones are present, approximately 90% being singletons, with the ten largest covering approximately 0.011%. Trimming removed 2 bases at V and 2 bases at J, with 18 bases between. CDR1 is SGHVS, CDR2 FNYEAQ, per germline. The CDR3 has 18 amino acids. These records were also assigned to another study, of human thymus T cells. That paper adds: Corrective heart surgery yielded the resections from which the thymus tissue came. Related reports documented highly overlapping thymic repertoires among unrelated individuals.

Sequenced input: thymocytes. This TCR was recovered from a boy less than two years old with a congenital heart defect. V gene TRBV7-6 combines with J gene TRBJ2-2, with a possible D match to TRBD1 (6 bases). CDR3 bases: TGTGCCAGCAGCTTATGGGGGACACGAAACAAAAACACCGGGGAGCTGTTTTTT. This codes for CASSLWGTRNKNTGELFF.